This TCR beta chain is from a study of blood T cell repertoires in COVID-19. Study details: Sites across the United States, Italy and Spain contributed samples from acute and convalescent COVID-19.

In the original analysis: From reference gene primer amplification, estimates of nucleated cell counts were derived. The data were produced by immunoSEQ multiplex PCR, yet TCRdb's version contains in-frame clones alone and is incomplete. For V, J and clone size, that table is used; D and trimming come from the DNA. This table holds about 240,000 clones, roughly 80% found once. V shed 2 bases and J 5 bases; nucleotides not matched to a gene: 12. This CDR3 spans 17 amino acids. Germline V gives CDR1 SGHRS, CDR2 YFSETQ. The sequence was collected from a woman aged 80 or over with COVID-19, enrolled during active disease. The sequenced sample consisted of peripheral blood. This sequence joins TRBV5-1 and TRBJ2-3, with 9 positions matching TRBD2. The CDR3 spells CASSFSALAGRGDTQYF. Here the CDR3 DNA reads TGCGCCAGCAGCTTCAGCGCCCTAGCGGGGAGGGGAGATACGCAGTATTTT.